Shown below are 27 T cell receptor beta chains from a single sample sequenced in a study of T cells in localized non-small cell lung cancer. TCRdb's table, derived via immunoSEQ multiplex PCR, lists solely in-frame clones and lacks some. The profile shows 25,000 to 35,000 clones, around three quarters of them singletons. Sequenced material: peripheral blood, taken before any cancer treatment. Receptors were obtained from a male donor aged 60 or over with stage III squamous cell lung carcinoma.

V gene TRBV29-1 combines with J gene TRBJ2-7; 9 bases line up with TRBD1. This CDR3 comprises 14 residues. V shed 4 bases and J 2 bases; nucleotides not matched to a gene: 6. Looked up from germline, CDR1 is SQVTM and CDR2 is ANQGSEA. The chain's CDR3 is CSVAGTGNPYEQYF. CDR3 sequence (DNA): TGCAGCGTTGCCGGGACAGGGAACCCCTACGAGCAGTACTTC.

In nucleotides, the CDR3 is TGCGCCAGCAGCTTGGGGGGACAGACCCAAGAGACCCAGTACTTC. Translating it yields CASSLGGQTQETQYF. The rearrangement uses TRBV5-1 and TRBJ2-5, with 7 bases matching TRBD1. Losses at the gene ends were 0 bases for V and 1 base for J; bases not matched to a gene: 3. Germline V gene sequence: CDR1 SGHRS, CDR2 YFSETQ. The CDR3 loop spans 15 amino acids.

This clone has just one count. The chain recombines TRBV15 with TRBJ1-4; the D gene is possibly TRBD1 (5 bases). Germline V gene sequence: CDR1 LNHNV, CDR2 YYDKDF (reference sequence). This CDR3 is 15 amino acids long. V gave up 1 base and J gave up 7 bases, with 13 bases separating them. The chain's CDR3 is CATSRVYGAGEKLFF. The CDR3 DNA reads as TGTGCCACCAGCAGAGTATATGGGGCGGGTGAAAAACTGTTTTTT.

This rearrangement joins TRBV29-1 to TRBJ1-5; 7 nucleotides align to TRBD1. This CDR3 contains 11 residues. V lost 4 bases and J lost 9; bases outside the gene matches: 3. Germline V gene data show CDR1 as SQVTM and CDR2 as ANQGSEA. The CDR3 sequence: CSVGDSGPQHF. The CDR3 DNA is TGCAGCGTTGGGGACAGTGGGCCCCAGCATTTT. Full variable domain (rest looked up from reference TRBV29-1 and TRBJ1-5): SAVISQKPSRDICQRGTSLTIQCQVDSQVTMMFWYRQQPGQSLTLIATANQGSEATYESGFVIDKFPISRPNLTFSTLTVSNMSPEDSSIYLCSVGDSGPQHFGDGTRLSIL.

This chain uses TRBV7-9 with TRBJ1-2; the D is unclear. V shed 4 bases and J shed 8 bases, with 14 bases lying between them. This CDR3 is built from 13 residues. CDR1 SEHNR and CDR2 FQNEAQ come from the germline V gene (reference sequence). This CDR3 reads CASSSPDVGGYTF. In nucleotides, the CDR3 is TGTGCCAGCAGCTCGCCGGACGTCGGGGGCTACACCTTC.

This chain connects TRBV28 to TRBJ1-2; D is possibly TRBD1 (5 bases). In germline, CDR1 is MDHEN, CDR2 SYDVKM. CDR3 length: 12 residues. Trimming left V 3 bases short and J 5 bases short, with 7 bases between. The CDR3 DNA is TGTGCCAGCAGTTTTGGGGGGTATGGCTACACCTTC. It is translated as CASSFGGYGYTF.

In DNA, the CDR3 is TGTGCTAGTGGTTTGGGTTTAGCGGAACAAGAGACCCAGTACTTC. Amino acids: CASGLGLAEQETQYF. The rearrangement links TRBV12-5 to TRBJ2-5; maybe TRBD2 (6 bases). V was trimmed by 1 base and J by 2 bases, leaving 11 bases between them. This CDR3 comprises 15 residues. Germline values: CDR1 LGHNT, CDR2 FRNRAP.

The CDR3 sequence is CASSYSRDNSPLHF. In DNA, the CDR3 is TGTGCCAGCAGTTACTCGAGGGATAATTCACCCCTCCACTTT. The chain couples TRBV6-6 to TRBJ1-6, with no clear D. V was clipped by 0 bases and J by 5 bases, with 5 bases between them. This CDR3 has 14 amino acids. The V gene's germline CDR1 is MNHNY and CDR2 SVGAGI (reference sequence).

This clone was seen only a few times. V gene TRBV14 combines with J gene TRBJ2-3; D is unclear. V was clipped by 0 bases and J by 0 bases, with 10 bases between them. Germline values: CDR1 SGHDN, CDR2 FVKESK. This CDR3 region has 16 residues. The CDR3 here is CASSQDKRISTDTQYF. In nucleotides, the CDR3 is TGTGCCAGCAGCCAAGATAAGCGTATTAGCACAGATACGCAGTATTTT.

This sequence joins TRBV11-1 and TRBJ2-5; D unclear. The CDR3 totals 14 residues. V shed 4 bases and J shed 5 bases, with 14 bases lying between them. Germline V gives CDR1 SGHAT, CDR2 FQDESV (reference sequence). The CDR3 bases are TGTGCCAGCAGCTCGGCCTCCCTGGAGGAGACCCAGTACTTC. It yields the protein CASSSASLEETQYF.

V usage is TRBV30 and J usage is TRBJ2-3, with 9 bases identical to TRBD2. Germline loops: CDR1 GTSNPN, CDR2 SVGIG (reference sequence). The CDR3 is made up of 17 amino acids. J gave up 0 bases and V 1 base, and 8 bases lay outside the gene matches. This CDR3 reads CAWSGSTSGASTDTQYF. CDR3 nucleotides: TGTGCCTGGAGTGGCTCGACTAGCGGAGCTAGCACAGATACGCAGTATTTT.

CDR3 protein: CASSIKLQGTTGELFF. As DNA, the CDR3 is TGTGCCAGCAGCATCAAATTGCAAGGGACGACCGGGGAGCTGTTTTTT. The rearrangement uses TRBV21-1 and TRBJ2-2. TRBV21-1 is a recognized pseudogene. The CDR3 consists of 16 residues.

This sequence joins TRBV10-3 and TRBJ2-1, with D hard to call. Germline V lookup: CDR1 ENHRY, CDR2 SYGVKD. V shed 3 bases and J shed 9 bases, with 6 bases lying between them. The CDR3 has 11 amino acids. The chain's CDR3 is CAISESSEQFF. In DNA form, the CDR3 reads TGTGCCATCAGTGAATCAAGTGAGCAGTTCTTC.

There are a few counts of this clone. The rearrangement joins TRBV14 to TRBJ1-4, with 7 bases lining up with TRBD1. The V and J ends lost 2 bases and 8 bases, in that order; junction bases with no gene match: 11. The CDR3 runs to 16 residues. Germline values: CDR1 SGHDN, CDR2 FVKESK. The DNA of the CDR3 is TGTGCCAGCAGCCAAAATATACAGGGGCGGAGAGAAAAACTGTTTTTT. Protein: CASSQNIQGRREKLFF.

The CDR3 loop is CASSQATSGENIQYF. The CDR3 nucleotides read TGCGCCAGCAGCCAAGCGACTAGCGGAGAAAACATTCAGTACTTC. The chain joins TRBV4-3 to TRBJ2-4; 9 bases are a match to TRBD2. The CDR3 has 15 amino acids. CDR1 and CDR2 (germline): LGHNA, YSLEER. The ends lost 1 base at V and 5 bases at J; junction bases unmatched: 3.

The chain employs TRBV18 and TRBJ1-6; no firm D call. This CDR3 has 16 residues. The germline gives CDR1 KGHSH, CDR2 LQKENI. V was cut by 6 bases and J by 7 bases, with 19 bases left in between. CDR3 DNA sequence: TGTGCCAGCTCTGTTCAGCTCGGACGGATGAATTCACCCCTCCACTTT. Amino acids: CASSVQLGRMNSPLHF.

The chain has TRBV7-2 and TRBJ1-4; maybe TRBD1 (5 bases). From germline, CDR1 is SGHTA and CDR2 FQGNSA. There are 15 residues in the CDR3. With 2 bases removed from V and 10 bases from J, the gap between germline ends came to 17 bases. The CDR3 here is CASSLRMDTGGKLFF. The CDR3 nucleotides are TGTGCCAGCAGCTTAAGGATGGACACCGGCGGAAAACTGTTTTTT. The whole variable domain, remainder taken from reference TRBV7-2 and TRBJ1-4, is GAGVSQSPSNKVTEKGKDVELRCDPISGHTALYWYRQSLGQGLEFLIYFQGNSAPDKSGLPSDRFSAERTGGSVSTLTIQRTQQEDSAVYLCASSLRMDTGGKLFFGSGTQLSVL.

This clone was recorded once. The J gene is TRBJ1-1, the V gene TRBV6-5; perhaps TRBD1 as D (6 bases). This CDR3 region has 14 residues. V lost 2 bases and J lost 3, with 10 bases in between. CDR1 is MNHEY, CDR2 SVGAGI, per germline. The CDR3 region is CASSYLGGDTEAFF. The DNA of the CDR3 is TGTGCCAGCAGTTACCTCGGGGGCGACACTGAAGCTTTCTTT.

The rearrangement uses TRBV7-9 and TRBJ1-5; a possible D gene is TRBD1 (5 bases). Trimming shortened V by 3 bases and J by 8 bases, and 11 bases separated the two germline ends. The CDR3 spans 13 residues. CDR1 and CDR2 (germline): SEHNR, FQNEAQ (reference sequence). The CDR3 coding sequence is TGTGCCAGCAGCTTGACGGGGCCGGAGCCCCAGCATTTT. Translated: CASSLTGPEPQHF.

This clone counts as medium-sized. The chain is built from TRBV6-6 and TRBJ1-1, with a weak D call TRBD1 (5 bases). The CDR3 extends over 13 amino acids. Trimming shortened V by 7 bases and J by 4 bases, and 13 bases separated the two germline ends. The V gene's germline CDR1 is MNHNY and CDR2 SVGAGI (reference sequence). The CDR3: CASNIQGSTEAFF. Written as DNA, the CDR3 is TGTGCCAGCAATATTCAGGGAAGCACTGAAGCTTTCTTT.

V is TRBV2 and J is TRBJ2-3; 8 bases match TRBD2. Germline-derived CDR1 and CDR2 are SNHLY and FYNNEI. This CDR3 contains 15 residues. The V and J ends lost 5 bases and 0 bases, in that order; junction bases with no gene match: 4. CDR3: CASSTAGASTDTQYF. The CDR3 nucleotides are TGTGCCAGCAGTACAGCGGGGGCGAGCACAGATACGCAGTATTTT.

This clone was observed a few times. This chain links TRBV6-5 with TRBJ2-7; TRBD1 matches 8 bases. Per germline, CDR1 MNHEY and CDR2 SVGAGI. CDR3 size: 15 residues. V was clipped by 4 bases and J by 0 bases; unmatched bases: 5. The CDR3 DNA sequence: TGTGCCAGCAGTTTTCCCACAGGGGGCTCCTACGAGCAGTACTTC. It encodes CASSFPTGGSYEQYF.

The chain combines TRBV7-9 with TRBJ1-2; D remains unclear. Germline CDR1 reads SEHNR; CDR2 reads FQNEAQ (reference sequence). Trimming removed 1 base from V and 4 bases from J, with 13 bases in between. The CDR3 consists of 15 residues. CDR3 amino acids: CASSLDLQQLYGYTF. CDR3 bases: TGTGCCAGCAGCTTAGATCTCCAGCAACTCTATGGCTACACCTTC.

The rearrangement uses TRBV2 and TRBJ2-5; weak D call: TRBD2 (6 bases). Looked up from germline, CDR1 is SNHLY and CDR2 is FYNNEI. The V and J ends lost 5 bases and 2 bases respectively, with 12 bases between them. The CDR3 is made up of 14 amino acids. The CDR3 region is CASSRRGTQETQYF. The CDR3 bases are TGTGCCAGCAGTAGGCGGGGTACACAAGAGACCCAGTACTTC.

DNA for the CDR3: TGCGCCAGCAGCTTGGTAGTTGAAGAGACCCAGTACTTC. This codes for CASSLVVEETQYF. The V gene is TRBV5-1, the J gene TRBJ2-5; no clear D gene. V was cut by 0 bases and J by 3 bases, with 6 bases left in between. Germline V gives CDR1 SGHRS, CDR2 YFSETQ. The CDR3 covers 13 residues.

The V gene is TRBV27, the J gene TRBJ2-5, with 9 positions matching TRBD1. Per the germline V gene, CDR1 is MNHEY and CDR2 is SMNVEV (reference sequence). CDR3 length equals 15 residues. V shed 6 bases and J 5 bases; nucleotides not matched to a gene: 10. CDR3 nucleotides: TGTGCCAGCAGCCTTGGGGGACAGGGATACGAGACCCAGTACTTC. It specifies CASSLGGQGYETQYF.

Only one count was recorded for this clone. The CDR3 nucleotides read TGTGCCAGCTCACCGGGACAGATCCACGAGCAGTACTTC. It translates to CASSPGQIHEQYF. The rearrangement joins TRBV18 to TRBJ2-7; 7 bases agree with TRBD1. Germline CDR1 and CDR2: KGHSH and LQKENI. The CDR3 is 13 residues long. The junction had 4 bases not matched to a gene; V was cut back by 3 bases and J by 5 bases. The variable domain in full, completed from reference TRBV18 and TRBJ2-7, reads NAGVMQNPRHLVRRRGQEARLRCSPMKGHSHVYWYRQLPEEGLKFMVYLQKENIIDESGMPKERFSAEFPKEGPSILRIQQVVRGDSAAYFCASSPGQIHEQYFGPGTRLTVT.